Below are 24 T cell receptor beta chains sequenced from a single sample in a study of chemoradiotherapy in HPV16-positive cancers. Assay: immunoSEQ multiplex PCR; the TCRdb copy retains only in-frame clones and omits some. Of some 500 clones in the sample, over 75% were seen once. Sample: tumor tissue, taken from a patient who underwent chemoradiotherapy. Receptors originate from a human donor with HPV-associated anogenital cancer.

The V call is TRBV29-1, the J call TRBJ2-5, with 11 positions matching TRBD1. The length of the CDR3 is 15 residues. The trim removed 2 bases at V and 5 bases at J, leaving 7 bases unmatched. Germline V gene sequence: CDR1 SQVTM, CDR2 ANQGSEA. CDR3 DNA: TGCAGCGTTGAATCGGACAGGGGGCGTTCGGAGACCCAGTACTTC. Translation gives CSVESDRGRSETQYF.

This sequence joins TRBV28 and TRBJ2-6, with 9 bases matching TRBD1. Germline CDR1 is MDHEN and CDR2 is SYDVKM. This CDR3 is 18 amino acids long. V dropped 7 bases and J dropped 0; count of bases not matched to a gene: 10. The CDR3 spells CASNPAQGAYSGANVLTF. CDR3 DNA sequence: TGTGCCAGCAACCCCGCACAGGGGGCCTACTCTGGGGCCAACGTCCTGACTTTC.

The CDR3 loop reads CASSQTSTGSTEAFF. The CDR3 DNA is TGCGCCAGCAGCCAGACGAGCACAGGTTCCACTGAAGCTTTCTTT. The chain carries TRBV4-1 and TRBJ1-1; TRBD1 is a possible D gene (5 bases). Germline values: CDR1 MGHRA, CDR2 YSYEKL. V lost 3 bases, J lost 4 bases, and 15 bases lay in between. This CDR3 spans 15 amino acids.

The CDR3 DNA sequence: TGTGCCAGCAGCTTAGGGAACTCTGGAAACACCATATATTTT. Translation: CASSLGNSGNTIYF. This rearrangement joins TRBV5-6 to TRBJ1-3; D not certain. Germline CDR1 reads SGHDT; CDR2 reads YYEEEE. The germline V and J ends were trimmed by 2 bases and 0 bases, with 6 bases remaining between them. The CDR3 totals 14 residues.

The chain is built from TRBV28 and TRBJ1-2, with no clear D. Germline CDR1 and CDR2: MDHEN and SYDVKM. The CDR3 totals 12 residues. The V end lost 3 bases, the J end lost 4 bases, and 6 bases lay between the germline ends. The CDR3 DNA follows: TGTGCCAGCAGTTTTGGAGCCTATGGCTACACCTTC. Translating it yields CASSFGAYGYTF.

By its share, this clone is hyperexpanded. The DNA of the CDR3 is TGTGCCAGCAGGAGGGATTTGAACACTGAAGCTTTCTTT. It specifies CASRRDLNTEAFF. The genes are TRBV5-5 and TRBJ1-1; D is unclear. The V end lost 5 bases, the J end lost 0 bases, and 8 bases lay between the germline ends. Looked up from germline, CDR1 is SGHKS and CDR2 is YYEKEE (reference sequence). The CDR3 spans 13 residues.

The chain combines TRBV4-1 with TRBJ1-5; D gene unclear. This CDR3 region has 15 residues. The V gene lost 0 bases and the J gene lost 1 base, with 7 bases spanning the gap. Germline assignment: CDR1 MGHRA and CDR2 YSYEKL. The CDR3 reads CASSQDGVSNQPQHF. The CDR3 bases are TGCGCCAGCAGCCAAGACGGAGTGAGCAATCAGCCCCAGCATTTT.

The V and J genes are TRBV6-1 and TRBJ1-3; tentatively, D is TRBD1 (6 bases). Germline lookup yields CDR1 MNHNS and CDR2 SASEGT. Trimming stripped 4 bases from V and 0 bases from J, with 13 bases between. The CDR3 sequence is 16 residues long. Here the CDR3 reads CASSGPGQFSGNTIYF. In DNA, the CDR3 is TGTGCCAGCAGTGGCCCCGGACAGTTCTCTGGAAACACCATATATTTT.

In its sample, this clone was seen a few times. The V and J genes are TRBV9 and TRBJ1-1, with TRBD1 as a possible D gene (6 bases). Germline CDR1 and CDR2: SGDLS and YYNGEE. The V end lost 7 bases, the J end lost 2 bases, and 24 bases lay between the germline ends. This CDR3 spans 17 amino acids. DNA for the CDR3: TGTGCCAGCCCCCCTACCGGACAGCAATCCTTTAACACTGAAGCTTTCTTT. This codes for CASPPTGQQSFNTEAFF. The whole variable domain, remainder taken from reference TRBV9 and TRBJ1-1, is DSGVTQTPKHLITATGQRVTLRCSPRSGDLSVYWYQQSLDQGLQFLIQYYNGEERAKGNILERFSAQQFPDLHSELNLSSLELGDSALYFCASPPTGQQSFNTEAFFGQGTRLTVV.

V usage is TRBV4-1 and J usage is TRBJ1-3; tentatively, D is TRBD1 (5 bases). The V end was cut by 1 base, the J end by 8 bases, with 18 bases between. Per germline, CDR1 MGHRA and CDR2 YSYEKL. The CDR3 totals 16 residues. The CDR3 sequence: CASSQATGTGRHTIYF. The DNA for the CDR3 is TGCGCCAGCAGCCAAGCTACCGGGACGGGGCGGCACACCATATATTTT.

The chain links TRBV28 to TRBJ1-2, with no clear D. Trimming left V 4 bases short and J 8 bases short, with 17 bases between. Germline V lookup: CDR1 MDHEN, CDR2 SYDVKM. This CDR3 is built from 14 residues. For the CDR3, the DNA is TGTGCCAGCAGTTCACCCAGCCGGCTCTCGGGCTACACCTTC. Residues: CASSSPSRLSGYTF.

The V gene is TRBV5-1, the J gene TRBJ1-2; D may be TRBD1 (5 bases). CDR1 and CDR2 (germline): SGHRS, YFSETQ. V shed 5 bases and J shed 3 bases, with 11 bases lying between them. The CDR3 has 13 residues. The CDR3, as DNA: TGCGCCAGCAGTGGGGGTGAATACTATGGCTACACCTTC. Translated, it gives CASSGGEYYGYTF.

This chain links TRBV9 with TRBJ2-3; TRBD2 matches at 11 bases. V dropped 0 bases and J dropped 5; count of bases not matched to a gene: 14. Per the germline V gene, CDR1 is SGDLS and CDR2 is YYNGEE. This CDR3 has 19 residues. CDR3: CASSVVGREAGTSGDTQYF. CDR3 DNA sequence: TGTGCCAGCAGCGTAGTAGGGAGAGAGGCCGGGACTAGCGGAGATACGCAGTATTTT. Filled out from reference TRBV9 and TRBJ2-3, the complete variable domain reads DSGVTQTPKHLITATGQRVTLRCSPRSGDLSVYWYQQSLDQGLQFLIQYYNGEERAKGNILERFSAQQFPDLHSELNLSSLELGDSALYFCASSVVGREAGTSGDTQYFGPGTRLTVL.

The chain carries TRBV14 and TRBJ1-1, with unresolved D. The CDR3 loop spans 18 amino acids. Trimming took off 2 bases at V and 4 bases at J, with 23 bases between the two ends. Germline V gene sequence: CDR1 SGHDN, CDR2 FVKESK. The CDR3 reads CASSQSERAVYGVTEAFF. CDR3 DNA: TGTGCCAGCAGCCAATCCGAGAGGGCGGTCTACGGTGTCACTGAAGCTTTCTTT.

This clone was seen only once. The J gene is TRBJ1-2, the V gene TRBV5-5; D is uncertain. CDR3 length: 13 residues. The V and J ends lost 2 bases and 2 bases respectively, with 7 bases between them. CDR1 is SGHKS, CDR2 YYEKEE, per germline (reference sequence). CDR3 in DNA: TGTGCCAGCAGCTTTGACATGAACTATGGCTACACCTTC. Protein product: CASSFDMNYGYTF.

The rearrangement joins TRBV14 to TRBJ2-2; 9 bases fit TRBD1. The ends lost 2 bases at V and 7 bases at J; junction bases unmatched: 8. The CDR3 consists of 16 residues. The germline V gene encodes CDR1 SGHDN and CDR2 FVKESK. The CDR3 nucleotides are TGTGCCAGCAGCCAACACAGGGGGCTTTCAGTCGGGGAGCTGTTTTTT. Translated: CASSQHRGLSVGELFF.

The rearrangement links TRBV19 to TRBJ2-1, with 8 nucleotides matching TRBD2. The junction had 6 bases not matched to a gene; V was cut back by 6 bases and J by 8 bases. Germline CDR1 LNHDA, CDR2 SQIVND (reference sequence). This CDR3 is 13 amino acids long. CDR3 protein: CASRAGGVHEQFF. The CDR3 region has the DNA TGTGCCAGTAGGGCGGGGGGTGTGCATGAGCAGTTCTTC.

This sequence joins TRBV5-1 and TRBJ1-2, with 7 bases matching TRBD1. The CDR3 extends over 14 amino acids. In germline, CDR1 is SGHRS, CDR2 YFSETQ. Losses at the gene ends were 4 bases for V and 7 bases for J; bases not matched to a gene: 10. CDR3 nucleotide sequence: TGCGCCAGCAGCCCAACACAGGGGAACGCTGGCTACACCTTC. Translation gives CASSPTQGNAGYTF.

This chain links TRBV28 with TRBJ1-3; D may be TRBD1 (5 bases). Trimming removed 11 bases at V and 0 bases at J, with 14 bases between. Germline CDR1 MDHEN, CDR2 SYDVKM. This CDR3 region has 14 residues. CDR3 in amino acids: CAWGRDGSGNTIYF. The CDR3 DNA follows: TGTGCCTGGGGCAGGGACGGCTCTGGAAACACCATATATTTT.

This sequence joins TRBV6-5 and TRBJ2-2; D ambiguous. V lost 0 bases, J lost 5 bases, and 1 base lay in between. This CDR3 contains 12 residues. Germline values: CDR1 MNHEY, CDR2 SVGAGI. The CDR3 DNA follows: TGTGCCAGCAGTTACTCAACCGGGGAGCTGTTTTTT. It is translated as CASSYSTGELFF.

The CDR3, as DNA: TGCAGTGAGACCGGAGCAAACTATGGCTACACCTTC. It is translated as CSETGANYGYTF. V usage is TRBV29-1 and J usage is TRBJ1-2; D not resolved. This CDR3 has 12 residues. Germline-derived CDR1 and CDR2 are SQVTM and ANQGSEA.

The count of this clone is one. The CDR3 reads CASVPGGGARIDEQYF. The CDR3 nucleotides are TGTGCCAGCGTACCGGGGGGCGGGGCGCGGATCGACGAGCAGTACTTC. The chain is built from TRBV6-6 and TRBJ2-7, with a tentative D call TRBD2 (7 bases). The CDR3 contains 16 residues. Germline V gene lookup returns CDR1 MNHNY and CDR2 SVGAGI (reference sequence). V lost 8 bases and J 5 bases, leaving 25 bases between the germline ends.

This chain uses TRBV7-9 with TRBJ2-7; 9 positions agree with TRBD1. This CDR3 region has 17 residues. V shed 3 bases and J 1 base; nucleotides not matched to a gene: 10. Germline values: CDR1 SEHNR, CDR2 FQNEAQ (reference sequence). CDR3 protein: CASSFLPSGTGSYEQYF. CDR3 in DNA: TGTGCCAGCAGCTTTTTGCCCTCCGGGACAGGGTCCTACGAGCAGTACTTC.

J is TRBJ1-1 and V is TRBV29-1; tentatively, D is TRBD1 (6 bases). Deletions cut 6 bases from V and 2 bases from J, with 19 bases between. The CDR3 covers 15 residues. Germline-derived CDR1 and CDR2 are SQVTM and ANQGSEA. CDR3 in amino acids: CSVPRGAPFNTEAFF. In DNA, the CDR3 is TGCAGCGTGCCCCGGGGGGCGCCATTCAACACTGAAGCTTTCTTT. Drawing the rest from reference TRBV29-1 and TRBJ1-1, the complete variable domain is SAVISQKPSRDICQRGTSLTIQCQVDSQVTMMFWYRQQPGQSLTLIATANQGSEATYESGFVIDKFPISRPNLTFSTLTVSNMSPEDSSIYLCSVPRGAPFNTEAFFGQGTRLTVV.